The clone carrying this TCR beta chain occurred once. The data were taken from a study of blood T cell repertoires in COVID-19. Between the trimmed V and J ends, which lost 6 bases and 3 bases, there was a span of 15 bases. The germline CDR1 and CDR2 sequences are MNHEY and SMNVEV (reference sequence). The CDR3 loop spans 15 amino acids. Clones were sequenced by immunoSEQ multiplex PCR, and TCRdb holds only the in-frame ones, with some missing. This sample has about 160,000 clones, with about four fifths found just once. The chain joins TRBV27 to TRBJ1-5; D is possibly TRBD1 (5 bases). Material: peripheral blood. The TCR was taken from an older woman with COVID-19, enrolled during active disease. The CDR3 DNA follows: TGTGCCAGCAGCGATATCAGGGCCCTCAATCAGCCCCAGCATTTT. It is translated as CASSDIRALNQPQHF.